This TCR beta chain was found in a study of siplizumab effects on memory and regulatory T cells. General study points: Memory cells seemed less diverse than naive T cells, which also seemed major contributors to the alloresponse. Under siplizumab, alloreactive sequences traced to unstimulated CD4+ memory cells were significantly reduced.

Assays covered some 94,000 TCR templates per sample. The data were produced by immunoSEQ multiplex PCR, yet TCRdb's version contains in-frame clones alone and is incomplete. Of about 120,000 clones listed, 85% to 95% are singletons. Per the germline V gene, CDR1 is SGHRS and CDR2 is YFSETQ. The CDR3 loop spans 14 amino acids. The V end lost 4 bases, the J end lost 6 bases, and 16 bases lay between the germline ends. To note about this clone: Its antigen remains unidentified.

V and J are TRBV5-1 and TRBJ2-5; D assignment may be TRBD1 or TRBD2 (6 bases each). The sequenced sample consisted of non-Treg CD4+ T cells sorted from blood. This receptor was taken from a human donor in good health. Here the CDR3 DNA reads TGCGCCAGCAGCGAAGGGGGGTCCGCCAAGACCCAGTACTTC. Residues: CASSEGGSAKTQYF.